Presented here are 32 T cell receptor beta chains from one specimen sequenced in a study of beta chain features in type 1 diabetes. The investigators reverse transcribed all of the isolated RNA, so they sequenced expressed TCRB transcripts. The repertoire was sequenced with immunoSEQ multiplex PCR; TCRdb's copy has only in-frame clones and lacks some. This sample has around 400,000 clones, with around 13% found just once. Input material: naive CD4+ T cells from blood. All receptors come from a man aged 18 to 30 in good health.

This rearrangement joins TRBV10-3 to TRBJ1-2, with 9 bases that match TRBD1. The V gene end was trimmed by 6 bases and the J gene end by 5 bases; junction bases not matched to a gene: 10. The CDR3 is made up of 15 amino acids. Germline V gene data show CDR1 as ENHRY and CDR2 as SYGVKD. CDR3 sequence (DNA): TGTGCCATCAGGCCCGGGACAGGGAACGAGTATGGCTACACCTTC. Its translation: CAIRPGTGNEYGYTF.

This clone was picked up a small number of times. The CDR3 loop reads CASTREVFTDTQYF. CDR3 sequence (DNA): TGTGCCAGCACTCGGGAGGTCTTCACAGATACGCAGTATTTT. The V gene is TRBV7-2, the J gene TRBJ2-3; 7 bases line up with TRBD2. CDR1 and CDR2 (germline): SGHTA, FQGNSA. The CDR3 has 14 residues. Trimming removed 7 bases from V and 2 bases from J; junction bases left unmatched: 6.

This clone was seen more than once but under ten times. This chain uses TRBV30 with TRBJ1-2; the match to TRBD1 covers 12 bases. V dropped 3 bases and J dropped 8; count of bases not matched to a gene: 7. CDR3 length: 14 amino acids. Per the germline V gene, CDR1 is GTSNPN and CDR2 is SVGIG (reference sequence). CDR3 protein: CAWSGGTGGWGYTF. Written as DNA, the CDR3 is TGTGCCTGGAGCGGAGGGACAGGGGGCTGGGGCTACACCTTC.

There are a few counts of this clone. The chain recombines TRBV19 with TRBJ2-7, with 8 nucleotides matching TRBD2. Germline CDR1 and CDR2: LNHDA and SQIVND (reference sequence). Trimming took 4 bases from V and 2 from J; bases not matched to a gene: 10. The CDR3 loop spans 16 amino acids. CDR3 sequence reads: CASSTLASGYPYEQYF. The CDR3 DNA reads as TGTGCCAGTAGTACCCTCGCTAGCGGGTACCCCTACGAGCAGTACTTC.

This clone was seen a few times. The V call is TRBV28, the J call TRBJ2-5; 10 bases are a match to TRBD1. The CDR3 is made up of 16 amino acids. Germline V CDR1 and CDR2: MDHEN, SYDVKM. Trimming removed 6 bases from V and 5 bases from J; junction bases left unmatched: 12. Here the CDR3 reads CASRPGTGAAWETQYF. CDR3 DNA: TGTGCCAGCAGACCCGGGACAGGGGCCGCTTGGGAGACCCAGTACTTC.

This clone has just a few counts. The rearrangement uses TRBV7-9 and TRBJ2-6; TRBD1 might be the D (6 bases). V shed 5 bases and J shed 0 bases, with 11 bases lying between them. CDR1 and CDR2 (germline): SEHNR, FQNEAQ (reference sequence). The CDR3 is 16 residues long. CDR3 coding DNA: TGTGCCAGCAGCGCCGGACAGCTCTCTGGGGCCAACGTCCTGACTTTC. Its protein product is CASSAGQLSGANVLTF. The whole variable domain, remainder taken from reference TRBV7-9 and TRBJ2-6, is DTGVSQNPRHKITKRGQNVTFRCDPISEHNRLYWYRQTLGQGPEFLTYFQNEAQLEKSRLLSDRFSAERPKGSFSTLEIQRTEQGDSAMYLCASSAGQLSGANVLTFGAGSRLTVL.

This clone was observed a handful of times. V usage is TRBV2 and J usage is TRBJ1-4; 8 nucleotides agree with TRBD1. V shed 6 bases and J 5 bases; nucleotides not matched to a gene: 8. This CDR3 region has 15 residues. Looked up from germline, CDR1 is SNHLY and CDR2 is FYNNEI. The CDR3 DNA reads as TGTGCCAGCAGACGGACAGGGAACCCAAATGAAAAACTGTTTTTT. Protein product: CASRRTGNPNEKLFF.

J is TRBJ2-3 and V is TRBV9; tentatively, D is TRBD1 (6 bases). CDR1 is SGDLS and CDR2 is YYNGEE in the germline V gene. The CDR3 sequence is 15 residues long. V lost 1 base and J lost 4, with 13 bases in between. The CDR3 protein is CASSVLGQSADTQYF. The CDR3 DNA is TGTGCCAGCAGCGTACTTGGACAGTCGGCAGATACGCAGTATTTT.

V and J are TRBV4-2 and TRBJ2-2; D is unclear. This CDR3 region has 16 residues. Trimming removed 4 bases at V and 3 bases at J, with 15 bases between. Germline CDR1 reads LGHNA; CDR2 reads YNFKEQ. In DNA form, the CDR3 reads TGTGCCAGCAGCCGAGAAAATCTGCGTGACACCGGGGAGCTGTTTTTT. It codes for CASSRENLRDTGELFF.

A few counts support this clone. The chain carries TRBV6-5 and TRBJ1-6; 9 bases fit TRBD1. Germline V lookup: CDR1 MNHEY, CDR2 SVGAGI. V gave up 3 bases and J gave up 6 bases; unmatched junction bases: 3. The CDR3 is 15 amino acids. CDR3 DNA: TGTGCCAGCAGTTATGGGACAGGGAGTAATTCACCCCTCCACTTT. This encodes CASSYGTGSNSPLHF.

The CDR3 loop is CAWATGQYNEQFF. The CDR3 nucleotides are TGTGCCTGGGCTACGGGACAGTACAATGAGCAGTTCTTC. The rearrangement links TRBV30 to TRBJ2-1; 7 nucleotides align to TRBD1. This CDR3 spans 13 amino acids. The V gene's germline CDR1 is GTSNPN and CDR2 SVGIG (reference sequence). The trim removed 5 bases at V and 4 bases at J, leaving 5 bases unmatched.

This clone was found many times. This sequence joins TRBV23-1 and TRBJ2-5; 10 bases are a match to TRBD1. TRBV23-1 is flagged as an ORF with uncertain function. The CDR3 length is 17 residues. The V gene end was trimmed by 0 bases and the J gene end by 3 bases; junction bases not matched to a gene: 7. The CDR3 bases are TGCGCCAGCAGTCAATCGGTCTCCGGGACAGGGGAAGAGACCCAGTACTTC. Its protein product is CASSQSVSGTGEETQYF.

The sample holds a few counts of this clone. V usage is TRBV19 and J usage is TRBJ1-6; D might be TRBD1 (5 bases). Germline V CDR1 and CDR2: LNHDA, SQIVND (reference sequence). Trimming took off 6 bases at V and 7 bases at J, with 13 bases between the two ends. The CDR3 spans 14 residues. The CDR3 region has the DNA TGTGCCAGTAGATACGGACGGGGGAATTCACCCCTCCACTTT. Translation gives CASRYGRGNSPLHF.

This clone was seen more than once but under ten times. This chain joins TRBV6-4 and TRBJ2-3; TRBD1 matches 8 bases. CDR1 is MRHNA, CDR2 SNTAGT, per germline. The V segment lost 5 bases and the J segment 2 bases; nucleotides outside the gene matches: 3. This CDR3 spans 14 amino acids. CDR3 amino acids: CASSTDRATDTQYF. For the CDR3, the DNA is TGTGCCAGCAGTACGGACAGGGCCACAGATACGCAGTATTTT.

The DNA of the CDR3 is TGTGCCAGCAGTGGACAGGGCTTCTATGGCTACACCTTC. Residues: CASSGQGFYGYTF. The chain recombines TRBV25-1 with TRBJ1-2, with 7 bases aligning to TRBD1. The CDR3 is 13 amino acids. Looked up from germline, CDR1 is MGHDK and CDR2 is SYGVNS. J was trimmed by 4 bases and V by 4 bases; bases with no gene match: 3.

The chain employs TRBV15 and TRBJ2-4, with unresolved D. Germline loops: CDR1 LNHNV, CDR2 YYDKDF (reference sequence). The CDR3 is 16 amino acids. Trimming took off 3 bases at V and 0 bases at J, with 12 bases between the two ends. The CDR3 DNA follows: TGTGCCACCAGCAGCGCCGCCGGAGTAGCCAAAAACATTCAGTACTTC. Translation: CATSSAAGVAKNIQYF.

The gene calls are TRBV5-4 and TRBJ1-2; TRBD1 matches 7 bases. The V segment lost 4 bases and the J segment 4 bases; nucleotides outside the gene matches: 7. Germline CDR1 is SGHNT and CDR2 is YYREEE (reference sequence). CDR3 length: 14 amino acids. The DNA for the CDR3 is TGTGCCAGCAGCGGCGACAGGGTGGGCTATGGCTACACCTTC. It codes for CASSGDRVGYGYTF.

The rearrangement uses TRBV5-1 and TRBJ2-2, with D possibly matching TRBD2 (7 bases). Germline CDR1 is SGHRS and CDR2 is YFSETQ. Between the trimmed V and J ends, which lost 4 bases and 6 bases, there was a span of 13 bases. CDR3 size: 14 residues. This chain's CDR3 is CASSPRGGPGELFF. Written as DNA, the CDR3 is TGCGCCAGCAGCCCGAGGGGGGGCCCCGGGGAGCTGTTTTTT.

This sequence joins TRBV20-1 and TRBJ1-3; no definite D call. The V end lost 1 base, the J end lost 7 bases, and 5 bases lay between the germline ends. Germline lookup yields CDR1 DFQATT and CDR2 SNEGSKA (reference sequence). This CDR3 has 11 residues. The CDR3 sequence: CSARVANTIYF. CDR3 in DNA: TGCAGTGCTAGAGTCGCGAACACCATATATTTT.

About this clone: Other DNA variants within this sample encode the same CDR3. V is TRBV7-9 and J is TRBJ2-1, with D unclear. This CDR3 spans 12 amino acids. Germline lookup yields CDR1 SEHNR and CDR2 FQNEAQ (reference sequence). The V and J ends lost 1 base and 6 bases respectively, with 4 bases between them. The CDR3 spells CASSLVSNEQFF. In DNA, the CDR3 is TGTGCCAGCAGCTTAGTTAGCAATGAGCAGTTCTTC.

The rearrangement links TRBV21-1 to TRBJ2-7; the table's D call of TRBD2 was not tested on the DNA. TRBV21-1 is tagged as a pseudogene. This CDR3 has 19 amino acids. The CDR3 loop reads CASSKVKGLAGGPSYEQYF. As DNA, the CDR3 is TGTGCCAGCAGCAAAGTCAAGGGACTAGCGGGAGGGCCATCATACGAGCAGTACTTC.

The chain is built from TRBV20-1 and TRBJ1-5; tentatively, D is TRBD1 (5 bases). The CDR3 spans 11 residues. The V end was cut by 7 bases, the J end by 2 bases, with 6 bases between. The germline gives CDR1 DFQATT, CDR2 SNEGSKA (reference sequence). The CDR3 nucleotides are TGCAGTGTAGGGGGCAATCAGCCCCAGCATTTT. It encodes CSVGGNQPQHF.

This clone turned up a few times. The chain has TRBV7-8 and TRBJ2-1, with 7 bases identical to TRBD1. Per germline, CDR1 SGHVS and CDR2 FQNEAQ. With 5 bases clipped from V and 7 bases from J, the junction kept 5 bases outside the gene matches. The length of the CDR3 is 13 residues. The CDR3 region has the DNA TGTGCCAGCAGCCAGGGACAGACAAATGAGCAGTTCTTC. The encoded protein is CASSQGQTNEQFF.

The V and J genes are TRBV28 and TRBJ1-1, with 9 bases lining up with TRBD1. Trimming removed 2 bases from V and 13 bases from J; junction bases left unmatched: 5. The CDR3 loop spans 12 amino acids. Looked up from germline, CDR1 is MDHEN and CDR2 is SYDVKM. CDR3 sequence: CASSLDRGFGFF. The CDR3 DNA is TGTGCCAGCAGTTTAGACAGGGGGTTTGGTTTCTTT.

V is TRBV6-6 and J is TRBJ1-2; weak D call: TRBD1 (5 bases). The germline V gene has CDR1 MNHNY and CDR2 SVGAGI (reference sequence). Trimming left V 10 bases short and J 4 bases short, with 13 bases between. The CDR3 spans 12 residues. The CDR3 loop is CATLVGAYGYTF. CDR3 nucleotide sequence: TGTGCCACCTTAGTTGGGGCCTATGGCTACACCTTC.

The chain has TRBV5-4 and TRBJ2-3; D unclear. In germline, CDR1 is SGHNT, CDR2 YYREEE (reference sequence). The CDR3 is 13 residues long. Trimming stripped 2 bases from V and 6 bases from J, with 10 bases between. DNA of the CDR3: TGTGCCAGCAGCTTTCACTCCTCGGATACGCAGTATTTT. Its translation: CASSFHSSDTQYF.

This clone was detected a few times. The rearrangement links TRBV18 to TRBJ2-7; TRBD2 matches at 11 bases. The germline CDR1 and CDR2 sequences are KGHSH and LQKENI. J lost 0 bases, V lost 3 bases, and 1 base had no gene match. CDR3 length equals 15 residues. DNA for the CDR3: TGTGCCAGCTCACCCGGGACTAGCGGCTCCTACGAGCAGTACTTC. This codes for CASSPGTSGSYEQYF. The variable domain in full, with the rest retrieved from reference TRBV18 and TRBJ2-7, is NAGVMQNPRHLVRRRGQEARLRCSPMKGHSHVYWYRQLPEEGLKFMVYLQKENIIDESGMPKERFSAEFPKEGPSILRIQQVVRGDSAAYFCASSPGTSGSYEQYFGPGTRLTVT.

This clone was detected a few times. The V call is TRBV7-9, the J call TRBJ2-7, with D perhaps matching TRBD1 (6 bases). Germline lookup yields CDR1 SEHNR and CDR2 FQNEAQ (reference sequence). This CDR3 has 15 residues. V lost 5 bases, J lost 2 bases, and 16 bases lay in between. CDR3 DNA: TGTGCCAGCAGCGCACCGTCGACAGGTACCTACGAGCAGTACTTC. Its translation is CASSAPSTGTYEQYF. Based on the CDR3 plus reference TRBV7-9 and TRBJ2-7, the full variable domain is DTGVSQNPRHKITKRGQNVTFRCDPISEHNRLYWYRQTLGQGPEFLTYFQNEAQLEKSRLLSDRFSAERPKGSFSTLEIQRTEQGDSAMYLCASSAPSTGTYEQYFGPGTRLTVT.

V usage is TRBV5-4 and J usage is TRBJ2-7; D might be TRBD2 (6 bases). Germline CDR1 and CDR2: SGHNT and YYREEE (reference sequence). This CDR3 has 15 residues. The V end lost 5 bases, the J end lost 3 bases, and 18 bases lay between the germline ends. In nucleotides, the CDR3 is TGTGCCAGCAGTGGGGCCGGGACTGAATTCTACGAGCAGTACTTC. Protein product: CASSGAGTEFYEQYF.

The CDR3 DNA follows: TGCGCCAGCAGCTTGACAGGGGGATATTACAATGAGCAGTTCTTC. Amino acids: CASSLTGGYYNEQFF. J is TRBJ2-1 and V is TRBV5-1, with TRBD1 matching 8 bases. J gave up 4 bases and V 1 base, and 4 bases lay outside the gene matches. Germline CDR1 is SGHRS and CDR2 is YFSETQ. There are 15 residues in the CDR3.

This clone has a handful of counts. The rearrangement links TRBV25-1 to TRBJ2-7, with D perhaps matching TRBD1 (6 bases). V lost 7 bases and J lost 2, with 21 bases in between. The length of the CDR3 is 16 residues. CDR1 MGHDK and CDR2 SYGVNS come from the germline V gene. The CDR3, as DNA: TGTGCCAGCATTGCGGCGACGAGGGGGTGTACCTACGAGCAGTACTTC. This gives the protein CASIAATRGCTYEQYF.

In its sample, this clone was seen a few times. The CDR3 loop is CASSAGPAETQYF. As DNA, the CDR3 is TGTGCCAGCTCAGCGGGCCCTGCGGAGACCCAGTACTTC. The V gene is TRBV7-2, the J gene TRBJ2-5; D is perhaps TRBD2 (6 bases). This CDR3 contains 13 residues. Deletions cut 8 bases from V and 5 bases from J, with 15 bases between. Germline CDR1 reads SGHTA; CDR2 reads FQGNSA.